This T cell receptor beta chain comes out of a study of blood T cell repertoires in COVID-19. This CDR3 comprises 13 residues. Germline CDR1 LNHDA, CDR2 SQIVND (reference sequence). The ends were cut back, 8 bases at V and 0 bases at J, with 10 bases in the middle. As handled by the study authors: Estimates of nucleated cell counts were drawn from the amplification of reference gene primers. Assay: immunoSEQ multiplex PCR; the TCRdb copy retains only in-frame clones and omits some. V and J calls plus clone size are reproduced from that table; the DNA served to infer D and trimming. The sample consists of around 130,000 clones, around 87% of them appearing once.

The receptor was derived from a man in his 70s with active or convalescent COVID-19. J is TRBJ1-1 and V is TRBV19; D not resolved. Sequencing input: peripheral blood. Here the CDR3 reads CASVQQMNTEAFF. DNA of the CDR3: TGTGCCAGTGTACAGCAAATGAACACTGAAGCTTTCTTT.